This TCR beta chain derives from a study of T cell responses to AZD1222 COVID-19 vaccine. This clone was counted a few times. This table comes from immunoSEQ multiplex PCR, and its TCRdb copy is limited to in-frame clones, with some not included. The sample has more than 110,000 clones, more than 85% seen once; the top ten hold around 3.5%. Per the germline V gene, CDR1 is SGDLS and CDR2 is YYNGEE. This CDR3 contains 16 residues. V was trimmed by 0 bases and J by 1 base, leaving 13 bases between them. This TCR derives from an adult who received the AZD1222 COVID-19 vaccine. The V gene is TRBV9, the J gene TRBJ1-2; D perhaps matches TRBD1 (6 bases). The specimen was peripheral blood, collected 28 days after the second AZD1222 dose. The DNA for the CDR3 is TGTGCCAGCAGCGTAGGACCGGGGGCAAGTAACTATGGCTACACCTTC. Translating gives CASSVGPGASNYGYTF.